A single count supports the clone carrying this T cell receptor beta chain. Its specificity is unknown. Trimming removed 2 bases from V and 7 bases from J, with 13 bases in between. The CDR3 runs 14 residues. Germline loops: CDR1 SGHRS, CDR2 YFSETQ. This entry is derived from a study of a mutant IDH1 vaccine in newly diagnosed glioma. Whole-study results and caveats: Among patients, roughly 93% showed immune responses induced by the vaccine.

Documented time point: week 5, during vaccination. Topical imiquimod accompanied each vaccine dose, which consisted of 300 ug of mutant IDH1 20-mer peptide. Repertoires were generated with immunoSEQ multiplex PCR, while TCRdb's copy carries only in-frame clones and drops some. The data show 53,000 or so clones, with about three quarters seen just once and around 5.3% held by the top ten. The gene calls are TRBV5-1 and TRBJ1-3, with a tentative D call TRBD1 (5 bases). The origin of this receptor is a man in his fifties or sixties with glioma. The sequences come from PBMCs, collected from a glioma patient whose treatment included an IDH1 peptide vaccine. The CDR3 reads CASSFGGAGNTIYF. CDR3 in DNA: TGCGCCAGCAGCTTCGGAGGGGCGGGGAACACCATATATTTT.